What follows are 14 T cell receptor beta chains derived from one specimen sequenced in a study of beta chain features in type 1 diabetes listed by TCRdb under 2018. Library creation used the immunoSEQ multiplex PCR assay. All of the isolated RNA was reverse transcribed with the High Capacity cDNA Reverse Transcription Kit, so expressed TCRB transcripts were sequenced. TCRdb took over this immuneACCESS table, retaining in-frame rearrangements with V and J assigned. Such tables are incomplete; in checked studies, under half of the missing clones stem from an unresolved V gene, and the remainder is unexplained. A total of under 50,000 clones appear in this sample, around 52% of them only once. The ten largest clones capture approximately 2.1% of the sample. Sequencing used Tregs from blood. The cell subset or site label, read with the paper, signifies: regulatory CD4+ T cells. The receptors here all came from a woman aged 18-29 years in good health.

This sequence joins TRBV18 and TRBJ2-1; the match to TRBD2 covers 9 bases. The CDR3 consists of 15 residues. With V trimmed by 3 bases and J by 6 bases, 6 bases remained unmatched. Germline lookup yields CDR1 KGHSH and CDR2 LQKENI. The CDR3: CASSPSSGKTNEQFF. In DNA, the CDR3 is TGTGCCAGCTCACCTTCTAGCGGGAAAACCAATGAGCAGTTCTTC. Based on the CDR3 plus reference TRBV18 and TRBJ2-1, the full variable domain is NAGVMQNPRHLVRRRGQEARLRCSPMKGHSHVYWYRQLPEEGLKFMVYLQKENIIDESGMPKERFSAEFPKEGPSILRIQQVVRGDSAAYFCASSPSSGKTNEQFFGPGTRLTVL.

This clone turned up a few times. J is TRBJ2-3 and V is TRBV28, with a weak D call TRBD1 (5 bases). Germline V gene lookup returns CDR1 MDHEN and CDR2 SYDVKM. The CDR3 spans 12 residues. Trimming took off 4 bases at V and 7 bases at J, with 9 bases between the two ends. CDR3 sequence (DNA): TGTGCCAGCAGTTCCAGGGTGAATACGCAGTATTTT. Its translation: CASSSRVNTQYF.

The CDR3 sequence: CASSLAASGTRGTQYF. In DNA form, the CDR3 reads TGTGCCAGCAGCCTGGCGGCTAGCGGGACCCGGGGGACCCAGTACTTC. The chain carries TRBV7-8 and TRBJ2-5; 9 nucleotides align to TRBD2. V lost 5 bases, J lost 7 bases, and 14 bases stayed unmatched. The CDR3 runs 16 residues. The germline gives CDR1 SGHVS, CDR2 FQNEAQ. The full variable domain, in which reference TRBV7-8 and TRBJ2-5 provide the parts outside the CDR3, is GAGVSQSPRYKVAKRGQDVALRCDPISGHVSLFWYQQALGQGPEFLTYFQNEAQLDKSGLPSDRFFAERPEGSVSTLKIQRTQQEDSAVYLCASSLAASGTRGTQYFGPGTRLLVL.

The rearrangement joins TRBV5-4 to TRBJ2-2; TRBD1 matches at 8 bases. V shed 0 bases, J shed 4 bases, and the junction held 5 bases outside the gene matches. CDR1 is SGHNT, CDR2 YYREEE, per germline (reference sequence). The CDR3 sequence is 16 residues long. The CDR3 loop is CASSLGQGAGTGELFF. The CDR3 DNA reads as TGTGCCAGCAGCTTGGGGCAGGGGGCAGGCACCGGGGAGCTGTTTTTT.

This clone has a handful of counts. The gene calls are TRBV7-2 and TRBJ2-7; TRBD1 aligns across 7 bases. Germline loops: CDR1 SGHTA, CDR2 FQGNSA. V trimming: 5 bases; J trimming: 1 base; junction bases outside the gene matches: 2. This CDR3 region has 13 residues. Here the CDR3 reads CASSVDRSYEQYF. As DNA, the CDR3 is TGTGCCAGCAGCGTGGACAGGTCCTACGAGCAGTACTTC.

The rearrangement uses TRBV28 and TRBJ1-2; 8 nucleotides align to TRBD1. J gave up 7 bases and V 3 bases, and 13 bases lay outside the gene matches. Germline V CDR1 and CDR2: MDHEN, SYDVKM. CDR3 length: 16 amino acids. CDR3 residues: CASSFLTGALEGGYTF. CDR3 DNA sequence: TGTGCCAGCAGTTTTCTGACAGGGGCTCTCGAAGGTGGCTACACCTTC.

The chain joins TRBV6-1 to TRBJ1-1; TRBD1 matches 9 bases. The junction had 4 bases not matched to a gene; V was cut back by 6 bases and J by 5 bases. The CDR3 consists of 13 residues. CDR1 is MNHNS and CDR2 is SASEGT in the germline V gene. The CDR3 here is CASRRQGETEAFF. The CDR3 bases are TGTGCCAGCAGGAGACAGGGGGAAACTGAAGCTTTCTTT.

The genes are TRBV6-5 and TRBJ1-2; the D is unclear. V lost 8 bases and J lost 0, with 7 bases in between. The CDR3 extends over 12 amino acids. CDR1 and CDR2 from the germline V gene are MNHEY and SVGAGI. CDR3 sequence reads: CASARANYGYTF. DNA of the CDR3: TGTGCCAGCGCTCGGGCTAACTATGGCTACACCTTC.

The CDR3 coding sequence is TGTGCCATCAGTGAGTCCGGCGGGAGTTACTCCTACGAGCAGTACTTC. Translating gives CAISESGGSYSYEQYF. This rearrangement joins TRBV10-3 to TRBJ2-7; 7 bases agree with TRBD2. This CDR3 is 16 amino acids long. Germline CDR1 is ENHRY and CDR2 is SYGVKD. V lost 0 bases and J lost 0; bases outside the gene matches: 5.

This clone was picked up a small number of times. The chain links TRBV7-3 to TRBJ2-2; 8 positions match TRBD2. V was pared by 5 bases and J by 5 bases, with 7 bases of the junction left unmatched. The length of the CDR3 is 15 residues. Germline V gene lookup returns CDR1 SGHTA and CDR2 FQGTGA. DNA of the CDR3: TGTGCCAGCAGCGTCGCTTTAGCGGGAACCGGGGAGCTGTTTTTT. This encodes CASSVALAGTGELFF. Full variable domain (outside the CDR3, taken from reference TRBV7-3 and TRBJ2-2): GAGVSQTPSNKVTEKGKYVELRCDPISGHTALYWYRQSLGQGPEFLIYFQGTGAADDSGLPNDRFFAVRPEGSVSTLKIQRTERGDSAVYLCASSVALAGTGELFFGEGSRLTVL.

This chain links TRBV18 with TRBJ1-3; the D is unclear. Trimming stripped 1 base from V and 4 bases from J, with 11 bases between. The length of the CDR3 is 15 residues. Germline CDR1 KGHSH, CDR2 LQKENI. Written as DNA, the CDR3 is TGTGCCAGCTCACCACTCCAGGCCGAAGGAAACACCATATATTTT. It encodes CASSPLQAEGNTIYF.

This clone is judged medium-sized. V gene TRBV28 combines with J gene TRBJ2-1; 8 bases are shared with TRBD2. CDR3 length equals 16 residues. With 0 bases clipped from V and 0 bases from J, the junction kept 1 base outside the gene matches. Germline lookup yields CDR1 MDHEN and CDR2 SYDVKM. CDR3 in DNA: TGTGCCAGCAGTTTATGGAGCGGGAGCTCCTACAATGAGCAGTTCTTC. It is translated as CASSLWSGSSYNEQFF. Combining the CDR3 with reference TRBV28 and TRBJ2-1 gives the whole variable domain DVKVTQSSRYLVKRTGEKVFLECVQDMDHENMFWYRQDPGLGLRLIYFSYDVKMKEKGDIPEGYSVSREKKERFSLILESASTNQTSMYLCASSLWSGSSYNEQFFGPGTRLTVL.

This chain connects TRBV10-3 to TRBJ1-2; 7 bases map to TRBD1. Unmatched junction bases numbered 14, after V lost 4 bases and J lost 12 bases. The CDR3 spans 14 residues. Germline lookup yields CDR1 ENHRY and CDR2 SYGVKD. This CDR3 reads CAISARQGEVGHTF. CDR3 DNA: TGTGCCATCAGTGCTAGGCAGGGGGAAGTGGGCCACACCTTC.

There are a few counts of this clone. The V and J genes are TRBV6-5 and TRBJ2-1, with D possibly being TRBD1 (5 bases). Germline V gene sequence: CDR1 MNHEY, CDR2 SVGAGI. There are 14 residues in the CDR3. V gave up 2 bases and J gave up 4 bases, with 9 bases separating them. The CDR3 reads CASSYGAEYNEQFF. CDR3 bases: TGTGCCAGCAGTTACGGGGCAGAGTACAATGAGCAGTTCTTC.